These 32 T cell receptor beta chains originate from one sample sequenced in a study of early T cells in non-severe SARS-CoV-2 infection. TCRdb reprocessed the 5' RACE reads via MiXCR and lists one record per CDR3 protein. The table has 25,000 to 35,000 distinct CDR3 sequences, 6% seen once. The sequencing here drew on whole blood, taken at baseline. The source is an adult who was a healthcare worker with PCR-confirmed SARS-CoV-2 infection or an uninfected control (not recorded which).

This clonotype was seen many times. This chain joins TRBV5-6 and TRBJ1-2, with D unresolved. V lost 0 bases and J 2 bases, leaving 8 bases between the germline ends. The CDR3 has 14 amino acids. The germline V gene encodes CDR1 SGHDT and CDR2 YYEEEE. CDR3 sequence: CASSLVADNYGYTF. The CDR3 bases are TGTGCCAGCAGCTTGGTGGCAGACAACTATGGCTACACCTTC.

This clonotype was observed many times. The genes are TRBV5-4 and TRBJ1-4; D remains unclear. The CDR3 extends over 15 amino acids. V was clipped by 0 bases and J by 0 bases, with 6 bases between them. CDR1 is SGHNT, CDR2 YYREEE, per germline (reference sequence). Written as DNA, the CDR3 is TGTGCCAGCAGCTTGGGAAGATCAACTAATGAAAAACTGTTTTTT. It translates to CASSLGRSTNEKLFF.

At least ten counts were recorded for this clonotype. The CDR3 region is CASSLGQGVGTGELFF. CDR3 bases: TGTGCCAGCAGTTTGGGGCAGGGGGTAGGCACCGGGGAGCTGTTTTTT. The rearrangement links TRBV12-3 or TRBV12-4 to TRBJ2-2; 7 positions match TRBD1. CDR3 length equals 16 residues. V trimming: 3 bases; J trimming: 4 bases; junction bases outside the gene matches: 8.

This clonotype was seen at least ten times. This chain uses TRBV30 with TRBJ2-7, with D unclear. Per the germline V gene, CDR1 is GTSNPN and CDR2 is SVGIG (reference sequence). V shed 3 bases and J shed 1 base, with 4 bases lying between them. The CDR3 runs 11 residues. Written as DNA, the CDR3 is TGTGCCTGGAGGGGGTCCTACGAGCAGTACTTC. Translation: CAWRGSYEQYF.

This clonotype was seen many times. The gene calls are TRBV11-2 and TRBJ1-1; D call uncertain. Trimming took off 5 bases at V and 1 base at J, with 14 bases between the two ends. CDR3 length: 15 residues. The germline CDR1 and CDR2 sequences are SGHAT and FQNNGV. Here the CDR3 DNA reads TGTGCCAGCAGCCCCGCCAGGCGGAGGAACACTGAAGCTTTCTTT. It is translated as CASSPARRRNTEAFF.

This clonotype has at least ten counts. This chain connects TRBV7-9 to TRBJ1-2; D unclear. The germline V gene encodes CDR1 SEHNR and CDR2 FQNEAQ (reference sequence). V dropped 1 base and J dropped 5 bases, with 5 bases sitting between them. This CDR3 is 12 amino acids long. The CDR3 region has the DNA TGTGCCAGCAGCTTAGGGGAATATGGCTACACCTTC. Translated: CASSLGEYGYTF.

This clonotype was recorded at least ten times. The J gene is TRBJ2-1, the V gene TRBV7-2; D might be TRBD2 (6 bases). V dropped 3 bases and J dropped 1 base, with 10 bases sitting between them. Germline lookup yields CDR1 SGHTA and CDR2 FQGNSA. The CDR3 covers 15 residues. CDR3 residues: CASSFLASSYNEQFF. DNA of the CDR3: TGTGCCAGCAGCTTTCTAGCGTCTTCCTACAATGAGCAGTTCTTC.

This clonotype was observed many times. V usage is TRBV6-1 and J usage is TRBJ2-5; perhaps TRBD2 as D (6 bases). V was pared by 1 base and J by 4 bases, with 7 bases between. Germline V gene lookup returns CDR1 MNHNS and CDR2 SASEGT. The CDR3 has 13 residues. In DNA, the CDR3 is TGTGCCAGCAGTGAAGGAGCGGGAGAGACCCAGTACTTC. Amino acid sequence: CASSEGAGETQYF.

This clonotype was picked up many times. V usage is TRBV14 and J usage is TRBJ2-2; TRBD2 aligns across 9 bases. The germline V gene encodes CDR1 SGHDN and CDR2 FVKESK. The CDR3 length is 18 residues. The junction had 10 bases not matched to a gene; V was cut back by 1 base and J by 4 bases. CDR3 residues: CASSQGPSGIGGTGELFF. CDR3 nucleotides: TGTGCCAGCAGCCAAGGCCCTAGCGGGATCGGCGGCACCGGGGAGCTGTTTTTT.

At least ten counts were recorded for this clonotype. This chain links TRBV3-1 with TRBJ2-3; 10 nucleotides line up with TRBD2. This CDR3 has 17 amino acids. The germline gives CDR1 LGHDT, CDR2 YNNKEL (reference sequence). The V and J ends lost 1 base and 2 bases, in that order; junction bases with no gene match: 6. The CDR3 region has the DNA TGTGCCAGCAGCCAAGGTACTAGCGGGGCCCTCACAGATACGCAGTATTTT. Translating gives CASSQGTSGALTDTQYF.

This clonotype was counted many times. The chain joins TRBV7-9 to TRBJ2-3; D uncertain. V lost 2 bases to trimming and J lost 4 bases, with 7 bases between them. Germline V gene sequence: CDR1 SEHNR, CDR2 FQNEAQ (reference sequence). The CDR3 covers 13 residues. The CDR3, as DNA: TGTGCCAGCAGCTTAAGGGAAGCAGATACGCAGTATTTT. Its translation: CASSLREADTQYF.

This clonotype was seen many times. This rearrangement joins TRBV9 to TRBJ2-3, with 8 bases that match TRBD2. The V segment lost 6 bases and the J segment 4 bases; nucleotides outside the gene matches: 16. This CDR3 has 17 residues. The germline V gene has CDR1 SGDLS and CDR2 YYNGEE. The CDR3 DNA follows: TGTGCCAGCACAGAGCGGGAGTCCCTTTTAACCTCAGATACGCAGTATTTT. Protein product: CASTERESLLTSDTQYF.

The chain carries TRBV6-1 and TRBJ1-2; 8 bases are a match to TRBD1. J was trimmed by 6 bases and V by 6 bases; bases with no gene match: 6. This CDR3 has 13 residues. Germline-derived CDR1 and CDR2 are MNHNS and SASEGT. CDR3 sequence: CASRETGENGYTF. CDR3 DNA: TGTGCCAGCAGAGAGACAGGGGAGAATGGCTACACCTTC.

This clonotype occurred many times. This sequence joins TRBV9 and TRBJ1-6; TRBD1 might be the D (6 bases). V was pared by 5 bases and J by 6 bases, with 15 bases between. The CDR3 covers 15 residues. CDR1 and CDR2 (germline): SGDLS, YYNGEE. The CDR3 DNA reads TGTGCCAGCAGTACTGGACAGCTAACTAATTCACCCCTCCACTTT. This translates into CASSTGQLTNSPLHF.

This clonotype was seen many times. Germline is not matched at one junction end, which may reflect a read error. This rearrangement joins TRBV28 to TRBJ2-3, with 11 bases fitting TRBD2. The CDR3 contains 13 residues. Germline values: CDR1 MDHEN, CDR2 SYDVKM. The CDR3 loop is CASTLAGGYTQYF. The CDR3 region has the DNA TGTGCCAGCACTTTAGCGGGAGGGTATACGCAGTATTTT. The full variable domain, rest sourced from reference TRBV28 and TRBJ2-3, is DVKVTQSSRYLVKRTGEKVFLECVQDMDHENMFWYRQDPGLGLRLIYFSYDVKMKEKGDIPEGYSVSREKKERFSLILESASTNQTSMYLCASTLAGGYTQYFGPGTRLTVL.

This clonotype was seen repeatedly, ten times or more. J is TRBJ2-7 and V is TRBV4-2, with TRBD1 matching 10 bases. Trimming removed 3 bases from V and 4 bases from J; junction bases left unmatched: 12. This CDR3 is 17 amino acids long. Germline CDR1 is LGHNA and CDR2 is YNFKEQ. The CDR3 DNA sequence: TGTGCCAGCAGCCAGGAATTCGGGACAGGGGAGATTTACGAGCAGTACTTC. Translating gives CASSQEFGTGEIYEQYF.

This clonotype appeared many times. This chain joins TRBV7-6 and TRBJ2-1, with 14 bases fitting TRBD2. CDR3 length: 15 amino acids. The V gene's germline CDR1 is SGHVS and CDR2 FNYEAQ. Germline trimming cut 5 bases from V and 9 bases from J; bases unmatched to any gene: 6. The CDR3 DNA reads as TGTGCCAGCAGCCCCGGGACTAGCGGGAGAAGTGAGCAGTTCTTC. It encodes CASSPGTSGRSEQFF.

There are a few counts of this clonotype. The genes are TRBV6-6 and TRBJ2-3; possible D gene TRBD2, 6 bases. CDR1 and CDR2 (germline): MNHNY, SVGAGI (reference sequence). The CDR3 consists of 13 residues. Trimming shortened V by 8 bases and J by 0 bases, and 9 bases separated the two germline ends. In nucleotides, the CDR3 is TGTGCCAGCGGAGGGGACAGCACAGATACGCAGTATTTT. This sequence encodes CASGGDSTDTQYF.

This sequence joins TRBV13 and TRBJ1-6; TRBD1 might be the D (5 bases). The length of the CDR3 is 12 residues. The V end lost 6 bases, the J end lost 7 bases, and 7 bases lay between the germline ends. The V gene's germline CDR1 is PRHDT and CDR2 FYEKMQ (reference sequence). CDR3 coding DNA: TGTGCCAGCAGTGGGGGAAATTCACCCCTCCACTTT. Protein sequence: CASSGGNSPLHF.

This clonotype was counted many times. The chain links TRBV18 to TRBJ1-1; D is uncertain. Per germline, CDR1 KGHSH and CDR2 LQKENI. V dropped 3 bases and J dropped 2 bases, with 7 bases sitting between them. This CDR3 comprises 13 residues. The CDR3: CASSPLSNTEAFF. CDR3 nucleotide sequence: TGTGCCAGCTCACCTTTATCAAACACTGAAGCTTTCTTT.

Many counts were recorded for this clonotype. The chain has TRBV11-2 and TRBJ2-7, with 9 bases that match TRBD1. Looked up from germline, CDR1 is SGHAT and CDR2 is FQNNGV. Trimming cost V 6 bases and J 4 bases; bases outside gene matches: 7. The CDR3 sequence is 14 residues long. The CDR3: CASSWDREGYEQYF. DNA for the CDR3: TGTGCCAGCAGTTGGGACAGGGAAGGGTACGAGCAGTACTTC.

This chain joins TRBV6-6 and TRBJ2-5; D is possibly TRBD1 (6 bases). The V end was cut by 11 bases, the J end by 5 bases, with 15 bases between. Per the germline V gene, CDR1 is MNHNY and CDR2 is SVGAGI (reference sequence). The CDR3 spans 12 residues. DNA of the CDR3: TGTGCCTACAGGGATCGCCACGAGACCCAGTACTTC. This sequence encodes CAYRDRHETQYF.

This clonotype was seen repeatedly, ten times or more. The V and J genes are TRBV5-4 and TRBJ2-3; perhaps TRBD2 as D (5 bases). CDR1 and CDR2 (germline): SGHNT, YYREEE (reference sequence). The germline V and J ends were trimmed by 0 bases and 0 bases, with 8 bases remaining between them. This CDR3 has 15 residues. CDR3 DNA: TGTGCCAGCAGCTTGGACTGGACTAGCACAGATACGCAGTATTTT. Protein: CASSLDWTSTDTQYF.

This clonotype was recorded many times. The gene calls are TRBV10-3 and TRBJ2-1, with D tentatively TRBD1 or TRBD2 (7 bases each). The V end lost 4 bases, the J end lost 8 bases, and 18 bases lay between the germline ends. CDR1 and CDR2 from the germline V gene are ENHRY and SYGVKD. CDR3 length equals 15 residues. In DNA form, the CDR3 reads TGTGCCATCAGTGCCATCAGGGGGGGGCTCGATGAGCAGTTCTTC. Amino acids: CAISAIRGGLDEQFF.

The CDR3 DNA sequence: TGCAGTGCTCGACAGTCAACTAATGAAAAACTGTTTTTT. Encoded protein: CSARQSTNEKLFF. The chain recombines TRBV20-1 with TRBJ1-4; weak D call: TRBD1 (5 bases). The germline V and J ends were trimmed by 5 bases and 0 bases, with 7 bases remaining between them. From germline, CDR1 is DFQATT and CDR2 SNEGSKA (reference sequence). This CDR3 is built from 13 residues.

The table lists this clonotype with many counts. The rearrangement links TRBV12-3 or TRBV12-4 to TRBJ2-5; a possible D gene is TRBD2 (5 bases). With 3 bases removed from V and 0 bases from J, the gap between germline ends came to 11 bases. CDR3 length: 15 amino acids. The CDR3 reads CASSFRSGNQETQYF. In DNA form, the CDR3 reads TGTGCCAGCAGTTTCCGATCCGGGAACCAAGAGACCCAGTACTTC.

This clonotype was recorded many times. This chain connects TRBV10-3 to TRBJ2-2; possible D gene TRBD1, 6 bases. The CDR3 extends over 17 amino acids. Deletions cut 0 bases from V and 4 bases from J, with 15 bases between. CDR1 is ENHRY, CDR2 SYGVKD, per germline. DNA for the CDR3: TGTGCCATCAGTGAGTCCGGACGGGGCAGGGGCACCGGGGAGCTGTTTTTT. Translation: CAISESGRGRGTGELFF.

This clonotype was detected many times. The chain uses TRBV6-6 and TRBJ2-2, with TRBD2 identical over 9 bases. CDR3 length: 19 residues. V dropped 8 bases and J dropped 0; count of bases not matched to a gene: 16. Germline V gives CDR1 MNHNY, CDR2 SVGAGI (reference sequence). CDR3 nucleotide sequence: TGTGCCAGCTCGAAGCGGGGGCTAGCGGGGACACCGAACACCGGGGAGCTGTTTTTT. Residues: CASSKRGLAGTPNTGELFF.

This clonotype was detected many times. The V call is TRBV27, the J call TRBJ2-3; TRBD2 might be the D (6 bases). The CDR3 covers 15 residues. V lost 6 bases and J lost 6, with 19 bases in between. Germline V gene lookup returns CDR1 MNHEY and CDR2 SMNVEV (reference sequence). The CDR3 region is CASRREPGVLDTQYF. CDR3 sequence (DNA): TGTGCCAGCAGGAGGGAGCCGGGAGTATTGGATACGCAGTATTTT.

In this sample, this clonotype turned up many times. V gene TRBV5-4 combines with J gene TRBJ1-5; the match to TRBD1 covers 7 bases. Germline trimming cut 0 bases from V and 0 bases from J; bases unmatched to any gene: 0. Germline V gene data show CDR1 as SGHNT and CDR2 as YYREEE (reference sequence). The CDR3 runs 15 residues. The CDR3 nucleotides are TGTGCCAGCAGCTTGGGACAGGGTAGCAATCAGCCCCAGCATTTT. Amino acid sequence: CASSLGQGSNQPQHF.

In this sample, this clonotype turned up many times. This chain uses TRBV7-3 with TRBJ2-2, with 9 bases aligning to TRBD2. V was clipped by 5 bases and J by 1 base; unmatched bases: 5. The CDR3 extends over 16 amino acids. Germline V gene data show CDR1 as SGHTA and CDR2 as FQGTGA. The CDR3 spells CASSPGLAMNTGELFF. The CDR3 nucleotides are TGTGCCAGCAGCCCCGGACTAGCGATGAACACCGGGGAGCTGTTTTTT.

This clonotype was seen ten or more times. The rearrangement joins TRBV7-2 to TRBJ2-1; TRBD2 aligns across 11 bases. V lost 5 bases and J lost 10; bases outside the gene matches: 13. Germline V gene data show CDR1 as SGHTA and CDR2 as FQGNSA. The CDR3 sequence is 16 residues long. This CDR3 is CASSEGALAGGYEQFF. The CDR3 DNA follows: TGTGCCAGCAGCGAAGGGGCTCTAGCGGGGGGTTACGAGCAGTTCTTC.